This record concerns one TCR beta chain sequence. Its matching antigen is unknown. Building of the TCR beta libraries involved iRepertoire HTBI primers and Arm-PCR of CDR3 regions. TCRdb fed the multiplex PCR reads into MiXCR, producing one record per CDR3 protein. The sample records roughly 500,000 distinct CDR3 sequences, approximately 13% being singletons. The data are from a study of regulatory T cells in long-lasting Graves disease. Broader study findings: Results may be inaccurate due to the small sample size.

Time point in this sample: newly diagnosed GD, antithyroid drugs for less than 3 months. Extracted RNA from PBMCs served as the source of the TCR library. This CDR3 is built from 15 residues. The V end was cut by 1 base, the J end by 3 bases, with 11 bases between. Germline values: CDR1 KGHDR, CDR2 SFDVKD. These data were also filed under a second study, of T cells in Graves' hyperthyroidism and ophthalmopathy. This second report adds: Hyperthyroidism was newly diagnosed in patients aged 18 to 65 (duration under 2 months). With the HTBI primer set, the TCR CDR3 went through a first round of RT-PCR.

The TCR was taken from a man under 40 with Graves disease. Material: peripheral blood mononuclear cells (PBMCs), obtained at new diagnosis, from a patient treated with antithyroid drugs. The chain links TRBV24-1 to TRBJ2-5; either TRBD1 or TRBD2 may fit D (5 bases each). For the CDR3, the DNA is TGTGCCACCAGTGATTTATCAGGGAGCGAAGAGACCCAGTACTTC. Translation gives CATSDLSGSEETQYF.